This T cell receptor beta chain was recovered during a study of OX40 agonist ivuxolimab in advanced cancers. The wider study: Ivuxolimab, an agonistic anti-OX40 (CD134) antibody, was given to patients. Partial responses occurred in Three dose-escalation patients, one with hepatocellular carcinoma and two with cutaneous melanoma. Study-level points and caveats: The 0.1-3.0 mg/kg partial responders had among the lowest clonal expansion.

Here immunoSEQ multiplex PCR was the method, and the copy in TCRdb shows in-frame clones only, minus some. The sample contains roughly 81,000 clones, 70% to 90% of which appear only once. In regard to this clone: What it binds is not known.

Germline loops: CDR1 SGHVS, CDR2 FQNEAQ. This CDR3 comprises 12 residues. The V end lost 5 bases, the J end lost 7 bases, and 12 bases lay between the germline ends. The rearrangement joins TRBV7-8 to TRBJ2-7, with D unresolved. The input for sequencing was CD4+ or CD8+ T cells sorted from blood, taken in a trial of the OX40 agonist ivuxolimab. This sequence originates from an adult with an advanced solid tumor such as melanoma, head and neck, liver or kidney cancer. CDR3 in amino acids: CASSVRVWEQYF. As DNA, the CDR3 is TGTGCCAGCAGCGTCCGGGTGTGGGAGCAGTACTTC.